This T cell receptor (beta chain) was obtained from a study of OX40 agonist ivuxolimab in advanced cancers. Profiling relied on immunoSEQ multiplex PCR, and the TCRdb table lists in-frame clones only, not all of them. The table includes 25,000 to 30,000 clones, approximately 86% detected once. This receptor was taken from an adult with an advanced solid tumor such as melanoma, head and neck, liver or kidney cancer. The sequences come from CD4+ or CD8+ T cells sorted from blood, collected in a trial of the OX40 agonist ivuxolimab.

The CDR3 loop is CASAPGGGGSNQPQHF. The CDR3 coding sequence is TGTGCCAGTGCCCCCGGTGGGGGAGGAAGCAATCAGCCCCAGCATTTT. V and J are TRBV7-9 and TRBJ1-5, with D perhaps TRBD1 (5 bases). V was shortened by 9 bases and J by 1 base, with 19 bases between the two germline ends. The CDR3 runs 16 residues. Germline assignment: CDR1 SEHNR and CDR2 FQNEAQ (reference sequence). The full variable domain, rest sourced from reference TRBV7-9 and TRBJ1-5, is DTGVSQNPRHKITKRGQNVTFRCDPISEHNRLYWYRQTLGQGPEFLTYFQNEAQLEKSRLLSDRFSAERPKGSFSTLEIQRTEQGDSAMYLCASAPGGGGSNQPQHFGDGTRLSIL.